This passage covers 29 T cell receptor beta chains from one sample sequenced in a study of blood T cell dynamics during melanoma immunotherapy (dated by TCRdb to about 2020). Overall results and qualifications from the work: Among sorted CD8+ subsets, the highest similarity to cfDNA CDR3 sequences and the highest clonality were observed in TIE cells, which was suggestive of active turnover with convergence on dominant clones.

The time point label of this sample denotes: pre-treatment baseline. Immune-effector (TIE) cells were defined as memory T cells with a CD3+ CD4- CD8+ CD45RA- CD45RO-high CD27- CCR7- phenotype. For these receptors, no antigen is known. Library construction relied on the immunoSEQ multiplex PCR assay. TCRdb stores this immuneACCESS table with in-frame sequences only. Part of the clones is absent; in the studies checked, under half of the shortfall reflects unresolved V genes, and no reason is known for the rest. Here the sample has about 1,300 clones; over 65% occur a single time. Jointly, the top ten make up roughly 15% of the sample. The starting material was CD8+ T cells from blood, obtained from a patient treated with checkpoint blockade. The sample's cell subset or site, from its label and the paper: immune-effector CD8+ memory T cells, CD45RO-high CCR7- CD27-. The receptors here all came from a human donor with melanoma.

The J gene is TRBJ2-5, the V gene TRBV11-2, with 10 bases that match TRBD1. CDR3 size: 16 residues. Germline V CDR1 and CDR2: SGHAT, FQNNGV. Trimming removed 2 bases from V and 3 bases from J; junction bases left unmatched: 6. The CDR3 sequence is CASSLQTGTGEETQYF. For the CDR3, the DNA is TGTGCCAGCAGCTTACAGACCGGGACAGGGGAAGAGACCCAGTACTTC.

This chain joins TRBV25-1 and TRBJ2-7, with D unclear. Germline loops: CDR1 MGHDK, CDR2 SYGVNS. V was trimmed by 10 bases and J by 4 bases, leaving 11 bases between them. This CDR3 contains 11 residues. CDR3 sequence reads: CATTVAYEQYF. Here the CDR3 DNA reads TGTGCCACCACGGTTGCATACGAGCAGTACTTC.

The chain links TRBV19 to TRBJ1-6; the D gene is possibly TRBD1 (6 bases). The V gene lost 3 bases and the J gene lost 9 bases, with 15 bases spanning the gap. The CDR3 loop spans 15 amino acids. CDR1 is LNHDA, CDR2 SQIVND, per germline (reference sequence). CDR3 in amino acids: CASSISGEYRSPLHF. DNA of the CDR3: TGTGCCAGTAGTATCTCAGGGGAATATCGTTCACCCCTCCACTTT.

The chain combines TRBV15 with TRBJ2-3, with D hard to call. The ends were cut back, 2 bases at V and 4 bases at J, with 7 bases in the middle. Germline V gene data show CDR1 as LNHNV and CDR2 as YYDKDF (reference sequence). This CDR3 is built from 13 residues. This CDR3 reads CATSRFQSDTQYF. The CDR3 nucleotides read TGTGCCACCAGCAGATTTCAGTCAGATACGCAGTATTTT. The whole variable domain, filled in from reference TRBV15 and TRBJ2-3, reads DAMVIQNPRYQVTQFGKPVTLSCSQTLNHNVMYWYQQKSSQAPKLLFHYYDKDFNNEADTPDNFQSRRPNTSFCFLDIRSPGLGDTAMYLCATSRFQSDTQYFGPGTRLTVL.

CDR3 nucleotides: TGTGCCAGCGGCCCGGGAGCCGACAAAAACATTCAGTACTTC. This sequence encodes CASGPGADKNIQYF. This chain links TRBV5-6 with TRBJ2-4; TRBD2 might be the D (6 bases). V lost 7 bases to trimming and J lost 3 bases, with 14 bases between them. Germline CDR1 and CDR2: SGHDT and YYEEEE. This CDR3 has 14 amino acids.

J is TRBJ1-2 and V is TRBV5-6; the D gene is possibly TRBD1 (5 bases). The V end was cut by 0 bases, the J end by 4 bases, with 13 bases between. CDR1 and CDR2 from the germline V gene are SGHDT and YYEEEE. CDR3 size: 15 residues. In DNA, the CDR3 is TGTGCCAGCAGCTTGGTCCAGGGAGATGCCTATGGCTACACCTTC. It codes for CASSLVQGDAYGYTF. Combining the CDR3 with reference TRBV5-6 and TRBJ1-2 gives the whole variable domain DAGVTQSPTHLIKTRGQQVTLRCSPKSGHDTVSWYQQALGQGPQFIFQYYEEEERQRGNFPDRFSGHQFPNYSSELNVNALLLGDSALYLCASSLVQGDAYGYTFGSGTRLTVV.

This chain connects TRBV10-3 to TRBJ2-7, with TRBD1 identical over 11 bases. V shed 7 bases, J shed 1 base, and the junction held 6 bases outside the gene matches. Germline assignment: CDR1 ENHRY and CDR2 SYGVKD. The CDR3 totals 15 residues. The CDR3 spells CAITRTGGDSYEQYF. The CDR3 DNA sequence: TGTGCCATCACCCGGACAGGGGGCGATTCCTACGAGCAGTACTTC.

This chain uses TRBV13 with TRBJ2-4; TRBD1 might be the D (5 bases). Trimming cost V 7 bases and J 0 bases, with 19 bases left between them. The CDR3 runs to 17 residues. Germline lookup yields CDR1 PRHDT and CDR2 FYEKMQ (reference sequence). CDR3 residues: CASTRSREGLAKNIQYF. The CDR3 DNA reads TGTGCCAGCACCCGGAGCAGGGAAGGCCTAGCCAAAAACATTCAGTACTTC.

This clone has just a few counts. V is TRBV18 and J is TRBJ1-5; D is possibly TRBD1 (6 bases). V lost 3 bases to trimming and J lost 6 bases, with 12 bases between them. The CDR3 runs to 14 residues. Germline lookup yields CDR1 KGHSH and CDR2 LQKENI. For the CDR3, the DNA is TGTGCCAGCTCACCTTACAGGGCGTCTCAGCCCCAGCATTTT. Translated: CASSPYRASQPQHF.

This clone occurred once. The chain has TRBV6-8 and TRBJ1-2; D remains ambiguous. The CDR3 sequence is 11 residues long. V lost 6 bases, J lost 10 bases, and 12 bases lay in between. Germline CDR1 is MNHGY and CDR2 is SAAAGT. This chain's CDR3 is CASRLNKDYTF. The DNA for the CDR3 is TGTGCCAGCAGACTAAATAAGGACTACACCTTC.

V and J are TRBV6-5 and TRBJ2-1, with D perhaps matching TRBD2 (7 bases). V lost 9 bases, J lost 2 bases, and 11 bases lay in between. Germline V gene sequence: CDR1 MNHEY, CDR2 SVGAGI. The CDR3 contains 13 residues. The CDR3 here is CARKGGAYNEQFF. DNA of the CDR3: TGTGCCAGAAAGGGGGGGGCCTACAATGAGCAGTTCTTC.

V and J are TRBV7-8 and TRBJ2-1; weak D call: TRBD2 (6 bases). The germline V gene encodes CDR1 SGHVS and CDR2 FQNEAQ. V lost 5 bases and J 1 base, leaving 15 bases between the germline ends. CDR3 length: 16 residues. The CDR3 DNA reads TGTGCCAGCAGCGCCGGGCTCGGGACTTCCTACAATGAGCAGTTCTTC. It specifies CASSAGLGTSYNEQFF.

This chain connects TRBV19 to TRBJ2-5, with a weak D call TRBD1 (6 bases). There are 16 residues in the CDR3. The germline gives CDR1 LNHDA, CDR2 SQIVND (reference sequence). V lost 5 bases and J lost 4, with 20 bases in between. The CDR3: CASSGKLQGLGETQYF. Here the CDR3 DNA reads TGTGCCAGTAGTGGGAAACTTCAGGGGTTGGGAGAGACCCAGTACTTC. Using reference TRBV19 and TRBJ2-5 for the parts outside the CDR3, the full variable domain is DGGITQSPKYLFRKEGQNVTLSCEQNLNHDAMYWYRQDPGQGLRLIYYSQIVNDFQKGDIAEGYSVSREKKESFPLTVTSAQKNPTAFYLCASSGKLQGLGETQYFGPGTRLLVL.

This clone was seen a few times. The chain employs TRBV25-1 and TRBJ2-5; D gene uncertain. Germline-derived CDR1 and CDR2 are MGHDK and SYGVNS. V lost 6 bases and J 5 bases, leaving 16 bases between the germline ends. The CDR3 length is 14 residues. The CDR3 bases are TGTGCCAGCAGGAAGAAGGGCCCGATGGAGACCCAGTACTTC. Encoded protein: CASRKKGPMETQYF.

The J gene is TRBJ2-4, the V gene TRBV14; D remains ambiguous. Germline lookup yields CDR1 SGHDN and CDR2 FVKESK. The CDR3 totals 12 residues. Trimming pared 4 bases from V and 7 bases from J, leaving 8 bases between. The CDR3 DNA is TGTGCCAGCAGCCCGGGCCTTAACATTCAGTACTTC. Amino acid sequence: CASSPGLNIQYF.

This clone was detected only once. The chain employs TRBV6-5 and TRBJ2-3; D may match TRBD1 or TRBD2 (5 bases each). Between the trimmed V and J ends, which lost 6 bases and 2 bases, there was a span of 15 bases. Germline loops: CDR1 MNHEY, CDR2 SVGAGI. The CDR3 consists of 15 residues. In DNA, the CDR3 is TGTGCCAGCAGCCTCCGGGACGCCTACACAGATACGCAGTATTTT. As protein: CASSLRDAYTDTQYF.

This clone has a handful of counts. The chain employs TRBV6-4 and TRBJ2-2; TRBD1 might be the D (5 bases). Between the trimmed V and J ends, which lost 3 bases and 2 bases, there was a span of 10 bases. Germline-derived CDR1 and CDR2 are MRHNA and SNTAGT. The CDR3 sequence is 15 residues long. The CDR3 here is CASSESQGNTGELFF. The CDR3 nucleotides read TGTGCCAGCAGTGAAAGTCAGGGCAACACCGGGGAGCTGTTTTTT.

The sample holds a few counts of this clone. The CDR3 DNA reads TGCGCCAGCAGCCAAGAGCGACTGGACTACGAGCAGTACTTC. Its protein is CASSQERLDYEQYF. The chain recombines TRBV4-1 with TRBJ2-7; D remains unclear. The germline V and J ends were trimmed by 0 bases and 3 bases, with 9 bases remaining between them. CDR1 is MGHRA, CDR2 YSYEKL, per germline. This CDR3 has 14 residues.

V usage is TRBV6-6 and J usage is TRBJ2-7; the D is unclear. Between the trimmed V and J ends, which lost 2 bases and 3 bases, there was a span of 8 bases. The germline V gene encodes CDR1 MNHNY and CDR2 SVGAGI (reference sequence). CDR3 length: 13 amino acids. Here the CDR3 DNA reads TGTGCCAGCAGTTACCAGATAAACTACGAGCAGTACTTC. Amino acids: CASSYQINYEQYF.

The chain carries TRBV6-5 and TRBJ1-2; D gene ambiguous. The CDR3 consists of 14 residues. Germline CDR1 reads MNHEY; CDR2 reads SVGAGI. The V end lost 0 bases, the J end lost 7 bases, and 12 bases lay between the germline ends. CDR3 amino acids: CASSYSSGWGGYTF. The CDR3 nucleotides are TGTGCCAGCAGTTACTCATCGGGGTGGGGTGGCTACACCTTC.

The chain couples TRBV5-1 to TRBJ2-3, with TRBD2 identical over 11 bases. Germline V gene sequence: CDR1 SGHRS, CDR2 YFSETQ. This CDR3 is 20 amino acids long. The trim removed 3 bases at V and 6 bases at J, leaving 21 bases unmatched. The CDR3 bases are TGCGCCAGCAGCTCAGCCATAGCGGGAGGGCTAGCAGGGTCCAGGGATACGCAGTATTTT. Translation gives CASSSAIAGGLAGSRDTQYF.

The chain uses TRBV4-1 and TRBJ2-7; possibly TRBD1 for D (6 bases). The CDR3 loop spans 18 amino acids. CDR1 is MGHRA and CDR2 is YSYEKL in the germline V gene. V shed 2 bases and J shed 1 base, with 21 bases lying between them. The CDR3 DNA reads TGCGCCAGCAGCCAAAAATTTAGTTCAGGACAGATTTCCTACGAGCAGTACTTC. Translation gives CASSQKFSSGQISYEQYF.

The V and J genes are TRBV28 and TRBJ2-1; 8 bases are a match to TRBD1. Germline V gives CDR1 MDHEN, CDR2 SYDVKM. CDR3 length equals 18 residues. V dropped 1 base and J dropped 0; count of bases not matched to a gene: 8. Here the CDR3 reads CASSLFPLGQGSYNEQFF. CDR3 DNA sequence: TGTGCCAGCAGTTTATTCCCCCTCGGACAGGGCTCCTACAATGAGCAGTTCTTC.

As DNA, the CDR3 is TGTGCCAGCAGCGTCGGACAGGCTTACGAGCAGTACTTC. Its protein product is CASSVGQAYEQYF. This chain joins TRBV11-3 and TRBJ2-7, with 7 bases identical to TRBD1. Trimming cost V 5 bases and J 4 bases; bases outside gene matches: 5. The CDR3 extends over 13 amino acids. Germline V gene sequence: CDR1 SGHNT, CDR2 YENEEA.

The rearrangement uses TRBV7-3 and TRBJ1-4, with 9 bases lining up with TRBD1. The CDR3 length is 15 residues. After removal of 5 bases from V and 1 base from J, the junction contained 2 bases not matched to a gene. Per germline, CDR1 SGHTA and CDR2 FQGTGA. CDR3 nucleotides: TGTGCCAGCAGCCAGACAGGGGGAACTAATGAAAAACTGTTTTTT. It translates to CASSQTGGTNEKLFF. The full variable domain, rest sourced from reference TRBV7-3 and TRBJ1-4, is GAGVSQTPSNKVTEKGKYVELRCDPISGHTALYWYRQSLGQGPEFLIYFQGTGAADDSGLPNDRFFAVRPEGSVSTLKIQRTERGDSAVYLCASSQTGGTNEKLFFGSGTQLSVL.

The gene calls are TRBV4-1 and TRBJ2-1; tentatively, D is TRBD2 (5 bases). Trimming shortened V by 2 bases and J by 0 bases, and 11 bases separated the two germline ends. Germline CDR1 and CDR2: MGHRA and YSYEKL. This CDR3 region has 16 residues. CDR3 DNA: TGCGCCAGCAGCCAAAGTGAGGGTGGCTCCTACAATGAGCAGTTCTTC. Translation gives CASSQSEGGSYNEQFF.

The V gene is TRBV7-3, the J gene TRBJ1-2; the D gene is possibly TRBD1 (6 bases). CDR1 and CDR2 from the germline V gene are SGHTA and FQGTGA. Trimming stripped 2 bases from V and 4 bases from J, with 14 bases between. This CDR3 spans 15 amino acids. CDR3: CASSLGTRGGYGYTF. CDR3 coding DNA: TGTGCCAGCAGCTTAGGAACCAGGGGCGGCTATGGCTACACCTTC.

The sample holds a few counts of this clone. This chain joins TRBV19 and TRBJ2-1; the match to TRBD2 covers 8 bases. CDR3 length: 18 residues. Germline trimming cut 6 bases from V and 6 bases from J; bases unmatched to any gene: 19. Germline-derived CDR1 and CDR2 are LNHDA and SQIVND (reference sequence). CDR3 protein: CASSQPQREGRSINEQFF. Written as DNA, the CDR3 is TGTGCCAGTAGCCAACCCCAACGGGAGGGCCGGTCCATCAATGAGCAGTTCTTC.

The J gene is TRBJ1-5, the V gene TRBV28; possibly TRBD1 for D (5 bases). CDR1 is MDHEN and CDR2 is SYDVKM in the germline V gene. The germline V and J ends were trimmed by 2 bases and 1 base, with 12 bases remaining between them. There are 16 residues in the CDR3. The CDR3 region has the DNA TGTGCCAGCAGTTTAAAAGGCAGGGTGAGCAATCAGCCCCAGCATTTT. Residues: CASSLKGRVSNQPQHF.